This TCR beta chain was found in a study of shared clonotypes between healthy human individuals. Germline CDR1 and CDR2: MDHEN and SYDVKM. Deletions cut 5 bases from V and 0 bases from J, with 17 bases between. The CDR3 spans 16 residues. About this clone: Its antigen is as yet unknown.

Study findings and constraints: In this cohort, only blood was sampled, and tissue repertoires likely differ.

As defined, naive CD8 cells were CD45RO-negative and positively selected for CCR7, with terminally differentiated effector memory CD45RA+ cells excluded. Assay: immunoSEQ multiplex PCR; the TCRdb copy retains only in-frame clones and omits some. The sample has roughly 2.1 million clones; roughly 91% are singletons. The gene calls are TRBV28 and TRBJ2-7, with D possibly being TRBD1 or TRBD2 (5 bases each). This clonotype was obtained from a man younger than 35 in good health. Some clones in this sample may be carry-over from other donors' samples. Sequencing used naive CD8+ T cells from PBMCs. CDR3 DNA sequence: TGTGCCAGCAGTGACCCCGGGACGCCAAGCTCCTACGAGCAGTACTTC. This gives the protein CASSDPGTPSSYEQYF.